A single sample gave rise to the 14 T cell receptor beta chains below, sequenced in a study of blood T cell repertoires in COVID-19 (dated by TCRdb to 2020 to 2021). The library was made by the immunoSEQ multiplex PCR assay. As stored in TCRdb, this immuneACCESS dataset retains in-frame rearrangements with V and J assigned. A fraction of the clones does not appear; measured against another copy, unresolved V genes explain less than half of the discrepancy, and the remainder lacks a known reason. The sample table records approximately 130,000 clones; 85% to 90% of these occur just once. The ten largest clones capture around a quarter of the sample. The sample taken for sequencing was peripheral blood. All receptors come from a man between 65 and 80 years old with active or convalescent COVID-19.

The chain couples TRBV5-5 to TRBJ2-6; no clear D gene. The CDR3 sequence is 14 residues long. Germline CDR1 reads SGHKS; CDR2 reads YYEKEE (reference sequence). V dropped 4 bases and J dropped 1 base, with 6 bases sitting between them. Written as DNA, the CDR3 is TGTGCCAGCAGCCAGATATCTGGGGCCAACGTCCTGACTTTC. This gives the protein CASSQISGANVLTF.

The chain combines TRBV12-3 or TRBV12-4 with TRBJ1-1; 10 bases are a match to TRBD1. The CDR3 totals 13 residues. V lost 5 bases to trimming and J lost 11 bases; unmatched junction nucleotides: 8. Written as DNA, the CDR3 is TGTGCCAGCAGTCCCGACCGGGACAGGGGCGCTTTCTTT. This encodes CASSPDRDRGAFF.

This rearrangement joins TRBV23-1 to TRBJ1-5; TRBD1 aligns across 8 bases. TRBV23-1 is labeled an ORF, and its function is uncertain. Germline trimming cut 7 bases from V and 6 bases from J; bases unmatched to any gene: 14. The CDR3 loop spans 16 amino acids. In DNA, the CDR3 is TGCGCCAGCAACTCATCTACAGGGGGTCGGGGTCAGCCCCAGCATTTT. This translates into CASNSSTGGRGQPQHF.

J is TRBJ2-7 and V is TRBV2; possibly TRBD1 for D (5 bases). CDR1 is SNHLY and CDR2 is FYNNEI in the germline V gene. Trimming removed 6 bases at V and 2 bases at J, with 8 bases between. The CDR3 has 12 amino acids. DNA for the CDR3: TGTGCCAGCAGGGACACCGCCTACGAGCAGTACTTC. Its translation: CASRDTAYEQYF.

This chain joins TRBV28 and TRBJ1-2; possible D gene TRBD1, 5 bases. CDR3 size: 14 residues. Germline V CDR1 and CDR2: MDHEN, SYDVKM. V was cut by 6 bases and J by 4 bases, with 15 bases left in between. The DNA for the CDR3 is TGTGCCAGCAGCCGGACATTTCAAATCTATGGCTACACCTTC. Its protein product is CASSRTFQIYGYTF.

The chain links TRBV18 to TRBJ2-3, with 11 bases fitting TRBD1. Germline trimming cut 0 bases from V and 5 bases from J; bases unmatched to any gene: 4. The V gene's germline CDR1 is KGHSH and CDR2 LQKENI. The CDR3 consists of 16 residues. CDR3 coding DNA: TGTGCCAGCTCACCACCCGGACAGGGGGCGGAAGATACGCAGTATTTT. Translated: CASSPPGQGAEDTQYF.

The chain joins TRBV6-6 to TRBJ2-5, with D uncertain. The CDR3 has 12 residues. Trimming removed 2 bases from V and 5 bases from J, with 6 bases in between. CDR1 MNHNY and CDR2 SVGAGI come from the germline V gene (reference sequence). The CDR3 DNA reads as TGTGCCAGCAGTTACGTAGATGAGACCCAGTACTTC. Its translation: CASSYVDETQYF.

The CDR3 nucleotides read TGTGCCAGCAGTTTCCCCACCGCGCAGAACACTGAAGCTTTCTTT. It translates to CASSFPTAQNTEAFF. The chain combines TRBV28 with TRBJ1-1; D unresolved. Germline V gives CDR1 MDHEN, CDR2 SYDVKM. Trimming stripped 3 bases from V and 1 base from J, with 12 bases between. This CDR3 contains 15 residues.

The chain uses TRBV7-8 and TRBJ2-1; 7 positions match TRBD2. The germline V gene encodes CDR1 SGHVS and CDR2 FQNEAQ. V lost 1 base, J lost 5 bases, and 5 bases stayed unmatched. The CDR3 length is 15 residues. CDR3 nucleotides: TGTGCCAGCAGCTTAGGGACGGGGACTAACAATGAGCAGTTCTTC. It yields the protein CASSLGTGTNNEQFF.

This clone was found once. This sequence joins TRBV5-4 and TRBJ2-5; TRBD2 matches at 7 bases. CDR1 and CDR2 from the germline V gene are SGHNT and YYREEE (reference sequence). The CDR3 has 14 amino acids. J gave up 1 base and V 5 bases, and 5 bases lay outside the gene matches. The CDR3 region is CASRPGLVQETQYF. In DNA, the CDR3 is TGTGCCAGCAGACCAGGACTAGTCCAAGAGACCCAGTACTTC.

The chain joins TRBV30 to TRBJ1-4, with 8 nucleotides matching TRBD1. Germline V lookup: CDR1 GTSNPN, CDR2 SVGIG (reference sequence). This CDR3 is 15 amino acids long. Unmatched junction bases numbered 15, after V lost 7 bases and J lost 8 bases. CDR3 sequence reads: CAFRPSGGTLEKLFF. CDR3 DNA sequence: TGTGCCTTCAGGCCGTCAGGGGGCACCCTGGAAAAACTGTTTTTT. Combining the CDR3 with reference TRBV30 and TRBJ1-4 gives the whole variable domain SQTIHQWPATLVQPVGSPLSLECTVEGTSNPNLYWYRQAAGRGLQLLFYSVGIGQISSEVPQNLSASRPQDRQFILSSKKLLLSDSGFYLCAFRPSGGTLEKLFFGSGTQLSVL.

This clone was observed once. The CDR3 DNA reads as TGTGCCAGCAGCGGCCCCCCGCGGGGGGAGTCGGGAGAGCAGTACTTC. This sequence encodes CASSGPPRGESGEQYF. The chain recombines TRBV7-2 with TRBJ2-7; TRBD2 agrees at 8 bases. This CDR3 comprises 16 residues. CDR1 and CDR2 (germline): SGHTA, FQGNSA. Trimming took 5 bases from V and 7 from J; bases not matched to a gene: 16.

The chain has TRBV27 and TRBJ1-4, with 8 nucleotides matching TRBD1. Germline assignment: CDR1 MNHEY and CDR2 SMNVEV (reference sequence). CDR3 length equals 16 residues. The trim removed 2 bases at V and 0 bases at J, leaving 2 bases unmatched. DNA for the CDR3: TGTGCCAGCAGTTTAAAGACAGGGGCAACTAATGAAAAACTGTTTTTT. It is translated as CASSLKTGATNEKLFF.

The DNA for the CDR3 is TGTGCCAGCAGCGTAGGCGGGGGAAAAGATGAGCAGTTCTTC. It encodes CASSVGGGKDEQFF. The chain employs TRBV9 and TRBJ2-1; 7 bases line up with TRBD2. The CDR3 has 14 residues. CDR1 is SGDLS, CDR2 YYNGEE, per germline. J was trimmed by 8 bases and V by 0 bases; bases with no gene match: 5.